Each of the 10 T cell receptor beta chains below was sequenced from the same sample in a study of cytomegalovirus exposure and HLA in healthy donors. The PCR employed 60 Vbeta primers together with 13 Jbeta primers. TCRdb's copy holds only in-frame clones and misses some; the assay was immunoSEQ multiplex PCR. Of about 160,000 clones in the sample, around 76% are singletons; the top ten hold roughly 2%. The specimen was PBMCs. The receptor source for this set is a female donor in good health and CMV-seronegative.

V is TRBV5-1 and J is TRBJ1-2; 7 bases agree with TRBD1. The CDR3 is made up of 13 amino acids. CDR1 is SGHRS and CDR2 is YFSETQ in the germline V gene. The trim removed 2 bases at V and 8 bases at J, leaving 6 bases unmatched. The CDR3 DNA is TGCGCCAGCAGCTTCACAGGGGTACCCGGCTACACCTTC. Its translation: CASSFTGVPGYTF.

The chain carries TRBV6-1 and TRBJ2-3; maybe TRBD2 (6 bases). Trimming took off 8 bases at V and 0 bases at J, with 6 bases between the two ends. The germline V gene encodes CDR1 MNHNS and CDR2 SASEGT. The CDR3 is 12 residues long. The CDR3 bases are TGTGCCAGCGGGACTAGCACAGATACGCAGTATTTT. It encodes CASGTSTDTQYF.

DNA for the CDR3: TGTGCCAGCAGCGTACAGCCTAGCGGGGCCCATGTGCTTGGGGAGCTGTTTTTT. As protein: CASSVQPSGAHVLGELFF. The V and J genes are TRBV9 and TRBJ2-2; 9 nucleotides match TRBD2. This CDR3 region has 18 residues. V trimming: 1 base; J trimming: 8 bases; junction bases outside the gene matches: 15. In germline, CDR1 is SGDLS, CDR2 YYNGEE.

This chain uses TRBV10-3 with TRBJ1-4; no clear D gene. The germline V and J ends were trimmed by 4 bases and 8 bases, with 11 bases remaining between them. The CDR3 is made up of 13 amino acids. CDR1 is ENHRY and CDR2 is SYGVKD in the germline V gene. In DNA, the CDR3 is TGTGCCATCAGTGCGAGGGTTGGGGAAAAACTGTTTTTT. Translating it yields CAISARVGEKLFF.

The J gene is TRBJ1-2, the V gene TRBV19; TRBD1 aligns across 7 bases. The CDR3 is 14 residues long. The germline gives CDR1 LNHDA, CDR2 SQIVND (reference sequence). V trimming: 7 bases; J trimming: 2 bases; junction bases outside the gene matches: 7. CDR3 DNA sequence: TGTGCCAGTACCCAATTACAGGGGAACTATGGCTACACCTTC. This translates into CASTQLQGNYGYTF.

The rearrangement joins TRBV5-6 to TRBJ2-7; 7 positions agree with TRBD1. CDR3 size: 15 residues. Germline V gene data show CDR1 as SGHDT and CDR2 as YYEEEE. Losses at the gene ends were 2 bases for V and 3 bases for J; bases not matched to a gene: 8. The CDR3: CASSFIPGQVYEQYF. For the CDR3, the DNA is TGTGCCAGCAGCTTTATCCCCGGACAGGTCTACGAGCAGTACTTC.

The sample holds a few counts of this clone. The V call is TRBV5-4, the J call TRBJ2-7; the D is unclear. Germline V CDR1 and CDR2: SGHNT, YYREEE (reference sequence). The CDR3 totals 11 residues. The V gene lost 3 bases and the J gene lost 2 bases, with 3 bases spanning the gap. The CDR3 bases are TGTGCCAGCAGCTCAGCCTACGAGCAGTACTTC. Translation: CASSSAYEQYF.

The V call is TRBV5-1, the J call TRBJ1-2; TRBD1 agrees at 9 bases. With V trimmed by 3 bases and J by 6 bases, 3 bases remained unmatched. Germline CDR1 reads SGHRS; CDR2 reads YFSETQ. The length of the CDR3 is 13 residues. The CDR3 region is CASSSGQGNGYTF. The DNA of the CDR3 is TGCGCCAGCAGCTCCGGACAGGGGAATGGCTACACCTTC.

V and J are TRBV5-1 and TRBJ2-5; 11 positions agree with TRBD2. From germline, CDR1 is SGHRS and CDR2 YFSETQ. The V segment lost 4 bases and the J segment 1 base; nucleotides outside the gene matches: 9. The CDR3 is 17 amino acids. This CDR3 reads CASSPGTSGTLQETQYF. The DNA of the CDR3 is TGCGCCAGCAGCCCGGGGACTAGCGGAACACTCCAAGAGACCCAGTACTTC.

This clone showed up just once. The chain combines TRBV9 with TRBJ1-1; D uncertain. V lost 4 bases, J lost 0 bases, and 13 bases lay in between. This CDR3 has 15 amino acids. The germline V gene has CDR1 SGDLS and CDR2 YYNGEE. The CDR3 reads CASSLLRGMNTEAFF. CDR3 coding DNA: TGTGCCAGCAGCCTCCTTAGAGGGATGAACACTGAAGCTTTCTTT. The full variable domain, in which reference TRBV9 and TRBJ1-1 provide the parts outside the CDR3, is DSGVTQTPKHLITATGQRVTLRCSPRSGDLSVYWYQQSLDQGLQFLIQYYNGEERAKGNILERFSAQQFPDLHSELNLSSLELGDSALYFCASSLLRGMNTEAFFGQGTRLTVV.